This T cell receptor beta chain originates from a study of CD8+ T cells in alopecia areata. Sequencing templates came from extracted RNA that was reverse transcribed into cDNA. The table came from immunoSEQ multiplex PCR; TCRdb's copy has only in-frame clones and leaves some out. The sample carries approximately 280,000 clones, over 45% recorded once. Noted treatment: oral pan-JAK inhibitor, 5-10 mg twice daily. Sorting of PBMCs yielded the CD4+ and CD8+ T cells. This clone has a handful of counts. Trimming cost V 2 bases and J 3 bases, with 13 bases left between them. CDR1 is SGHTA, CDR2 FQGNSA, per germline. The CDR3 totals 16 residues.

Sample: CD4+ T cells sorted from blood, taken at week 24, from a patient treated with tofacitinib. The rearrangement joins TRBV7-2 to TRBJ2-2; unclear D gene. The clonotype originates from a human donor with alopecia areata. The CDR3 sequence: CASSLTGQPDTGELFF. The CDR3, as DNA: TGTGCCAGCAGCTTAACCGGGCAGCCAGACACCGGGGAGCTGTTTTTT.